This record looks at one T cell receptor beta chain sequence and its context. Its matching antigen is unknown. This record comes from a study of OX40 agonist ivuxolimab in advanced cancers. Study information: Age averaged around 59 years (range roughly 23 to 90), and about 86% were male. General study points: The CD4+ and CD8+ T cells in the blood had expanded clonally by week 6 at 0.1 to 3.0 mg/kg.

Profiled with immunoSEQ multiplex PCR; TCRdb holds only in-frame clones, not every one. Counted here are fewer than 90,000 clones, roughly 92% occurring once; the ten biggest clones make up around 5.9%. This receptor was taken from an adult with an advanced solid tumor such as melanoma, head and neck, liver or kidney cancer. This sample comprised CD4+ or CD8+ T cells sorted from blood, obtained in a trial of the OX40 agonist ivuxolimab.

As DNA, the CDR3 is TGTGCCAGCAGCCCACTCAAGAATGGGGTCTACGAGCAGTACTTC. Amino acids: CASSPLKNGVYEQYF. This rearrangement joins TRBV4-2 to TRBJ2-7; no clear D gene. V was pared by 4 bases and J by 3 bases, with 16 bases between. CDR1 LGHNA and CDR2 YNFKEQ come from the germline V gene. The CDR3 consists of 15 residues.